The 30 T cell receptor beta chains presented below share a single source sample, sequenced in a study of T cells in Graves' hyperthyroidism and ophthalmopathy. RNA transcripts provided the source from which TCR beta CDR3 regions were amplified. When the TCR CDR3 underwent first-round RT-PCR, the HTBI primer set was used. TCRdb reanalysed the multiplex PCR reads using MiXCR and keeps one entry per CDR3 protein. The sample shows about 610,000 distinct CDR3 sequences, more than 15% of them seen only once. Sequences were obtained from blood. These receptor sequences come from a woman in her forties with Graves' ophthalmopathy.

This clonotype has just a few counts. This chain joins TRBV28 and TRBJ1-4, with D possibly matching TRBD1 (6 bases). The ends were cut back, 6 bases at V and 0 bases at J, with 11 bases in the middle. The CDR3 runs to 15 residues. Germline CDR1 and CDR2: MDHEN and SYDVKM. The CDR3 region has the DNA TGTGCCAGCAGCCTGGACAGAACAACTAATGAAAAACTGTTTTTT. This gives the protein CASSLDRTTNEKLFF.

In its sample, this clonotype was seen many times. The rearrangement joins TRBV28 to TRBJ2-2; D gene unclear. The CDR3 is 13 amino acids. Trimming cost V 5 bases and J 3 bases, with 7 bases left between them. Germline CDR1 and CDR2: MDHEN and SYDVKM. The CDR3 region has the DNA TGTGCCAGCAGTCTCCTCCACACCGGGGAGCTGTTTTTT. Translated, it gives CASSLLHTGELFF.

V and J are TRBV11-2 and TRBJ2-2, with 9 bases that match TRBD1. The CDR3 is made up of 16 amino acids. Looked up from germline, CDR1 is SGHAT and CDR2 is FQNNGV. V lost 2 bases and J lost 6; bases outside the gene matches: 7. DNA of the CDR3: TGTGCCAGCAGCTTATATACAGGGGGCGCTCCCGGGGAGCTGTTTTTT. Protein product: CASSLYTGGAPGELFF.

In its sample, this clonotype was seen many times. The chain recombines TRBV11-2 with TRBJ1-2; D unresolved. The length of the CDR3 is 14 residues. Germline CDR1 and CDR2: SGHAT and FQNNGV. V shed 0 bases and J shed 3 bases, with 8 bases lying between them. In DNA form, the CDR3 reads TGTGCCAGCAGCTTAGACGGCGGGTACTATGGCTACACCTTC. Protein sequence: CASSLDGGYYGYTF.

The J gene is TRBJ1-6, the V gene TRBV6-1; 8 positions match TRBD1. Germline V CDR1 and CDR2: MNHNS, SASEGT. The CDR3 covers 15 residues. V shed 5 bases, J shed 7 bases, and the junction held 7 bases outside the gene matches. The CDR3 protein is CASSKSTGANSPLHF. In DNA, the CDR3 is TGTGCCAGCAGTAAATCGACAGGGGCAAATTCACCCCTCCACTTT.

This clonotype was recorded once. CDR3 nucleotides: TGTGCCAGCAGCTTAGGACAGGGGCACCAAGAGACCCAGTACTTC. This codes for CASSLGQGHQETQYF. The chain recombines TRBV7-2 with TRBJ2-5; TRBD1 matches 8 bases. Germline-derived CDR1 and CDR2 are SGHTA and FQGNSA. CDR3 length equals 15 residues. V was pared by 1 base and J by 0 bases, with 1 base of the junction left unmatched.

This clonotype has ten or more counts. V and J are TRBV11-2 and TRBJ2-2; D not resolved. Trimming removed 5 bases at V and 5 bases at J, with 6 bases between. The germline CDR1 and CDR2 sequences are SGHAT and FQNNGV. This CDR3 is built from 12 residues. The CDR3 coding sequence is TGTGCCAGCAGCCCGGAGACCGGGGAGCTGTTTTTT. Protein: CASSPETGELFF.

This clonotype was observed a few times. The rearrangement uses TRBV3-1 and TRBJ1-2; a weak D match, TRBD1 (5 bases). Per the germline V gene, CDR1 is LGHDT and CDR2 is YNNKEL (reference sequence). The CDR3 covers 14 residues. V gave up 0 bases and J gave up 7 bases, with 12 bases separating them. In DNA, the CDR3 is TGTGCCAGCAGCCAAGAGAACGGGGCGCTTGGCTACACCTTC. The encoded protein is CASSQENGALGYTF.

In its sample, this clonotype was seen many times. The chain is built from TRBV3-1 and TRBJ1-4, with TRBD1 matching over 7 bases. This CDR3 has 15 residues. V dropped 4 bases and J dropped 8; count of bases not matched to a gene: 10. Germline CDR1 is LGHDT and CDR2 is YNNKEL (reference sequence). DNA of the CDR3: TGTGCCAGCAGCCGAAGGTCCGCAGGGGGGGAAAAACTGTTTTTT. Its translation is CASSRRSAGGEKLFF.

This clonotype was counted only a few times. The V and J genes are TRBV2 and TRBJ2-1, with 10 nucleotides matching TRBD2. The germline gives CDR1 SNHLY, CDR2 FYNNEI. The CDR3 totals 15 residues. V lost 3 bases, J lost 5 bases, and 4 bases stayed unmatched. The CDR3 loop is CASSDEREGHNEQFF. DNA for the CDR3: TGTGCCAGCAGTGACGAGCGGGAGGGCCACAATGAGCAGTTCTTC. The complete variable domain, with remaining parts taken from reference TRBV2 and TRBJ2-1, reads EPEVTQTPSHQVTQMGQEVILRCVPISNHLYFYWYRQILGQKVEFLVSFYNNEISEKSEIFDDQFSVERPDGSNFTLKIRSTKLEDSAMYFCASSDEREGHNEQFFGPGTRLTVL.

The V and J genes are TRBV10-3 and TRBJ2-3; D call uncertain. This CDR3 is 14 amino acids long. Germline CDR1 ENHRY, CDR2 SYGVKD. V gave up 7 bases and J gave up 2 bases, with 13 bases separating them. The DNA for the CDR3 is TGTGCCATCAAACCGGCGCGGTCCACAGATACGCAGTATTTT. It codes for CAIKPARSTDTQYF.

This clonotype has more than one count but fewer than ten. The V and J genes are TRBV4-3 and TRBJ1-4, with a possible D match to TRBD1 (6 bases). V lost 4 bases and J 0 bases, leaving 12 bases between the germline ends. The CDR3 sequence is 16 residues long. Looked up from germline, CDR1 is LGHNA and CDR2 is YSLEER. CDR3 bases: TGCGCCAGCAGCCGCAGGGGTTCTCCAACTAATGAAAAACTGTTTTTT. The encoded protein is CASSRRGSPTNEKLFF.

The CDR3 bases are TGTGCCAGCAGCTTAGATAGCAGCGGATCCTACAATGAGCAGTTCTTC. Its protein is CASSLDSSGSYNEQFF. The rearrangement joins TRBV11-2 to TRBJ2-1; perhaps TRBD2 as D (5 bases). V was trimmed by 0 bases and J by 1 base, leaving 10 bases between them. Germline CDR1 and CDR2: SGHAT and FQNNGV. The CDR3 runs 16 residues.

At least ten counts were recorded for this clonotype. The chain carries TRBV30 and TRBJ2-5; D possibly uses TRBD1 or TRBD2 (5 bases each). The CDR3 length is 12 residues. The V end was cut by 1 base, the J end by 5 bases, with 8 bases between. Germline values: CDR1 GTSNPN, CDR2 SVGIG (reference sequence). CDR3 protein: CAWSGDGETQYF. CDR3 bases: TGTGCCTGGAGTGGGGACGGGGAGACCCAGTACTTC.

This clonotype was counted a few times. The CDR3: CASSLSVGGGTEAFF. The CDR3 bases are TGTGCCAGCAGTTTATCCGTAGGGGGCGGGACTGAAGCTTTCTTT. The V call is TRBV27, the J call TRBJ1-1; 7 bases align to TRBD1. With 0 bases clipped from V and 5 bases from J, the junction kept 6 bases outside the gene matches. CDR1 MNHEY and CDR2 SMNVEV come from the germline V gene (reference sequence). The CDR3 spans 15 residues.

This clonotype was detected ten times or more. The chain uses TRBV13 and TRBJ2-7, with a possible D match to TRBD1 (5 bases). This CDR3 region has 14 residues. The V gene's germline CDR1 is PRHDT and CDR2 FYEKMQ (reference sequence). V gave up 7 bases and J gave up 1 base, with 14 bases separating them. The CDR3 DNA is TGTGCCAGCAAGGAGTTCCGACAGTCCTACGAGCAGTACTTC. It encodes CASKEFRQSYEQYF.

This chain links TRBV2 with TRBJ2-1; either TRBD1 or TRBD2 may supply D (5 bases each). This CDR3 region has 16 residues. In germline, CDR1 is SNHLY, CDR2 FYNNEI. The germline V and J ends were trimmed by 4 bases and 9 bases, with 22 bases remaining between them. The CDR3, as DNA: TGTGCCAGCAGTGCCCCTGAGGGCACGGTGAGGGGTGAGCAGTTCTTC. Encoded protein: CASSAPEGTVRGEQFF.

The rearrangement joins TRBV5-1 to TRBJ1-3, with no clear D. This CDR3 comprises 11 residues. The V end lost 0 bases, the J end lost 8 bases, and 3 bases lay between the germline ends. Germline CDR1 reads SGHRS; CDR2 reads YFSETQ. CDR3 coding DNA: TGCGCCAGCAGCTTGGGGTACACCATATATTTT. It yields the protein CASSLGYTIYF. Complete variable domain (other parts from reference TRBV5-1 and TRBJ1-3): KAGVTQTPRYLIKTRGQQVTLSCSPISGHRSVSWYQQTPGQGLQFLFEYFSETQRNKGNFPGRFSGRQFSNSRSEMNVSTLELGDSALYLCASSLGYTIYFGEGSWLTVV.

Many counts were recorded for this clonotype. The rearrangement joins TRBV30 to TRBJ2-4, with TRBD2 matching 7 bases. Germline V gene data show CDR1 as GTSNPN and CDR2 as SVGIG (reference sequence). With 2 bases clipped from V and 3 bases from J, the junction kept 10 bases outside the gene matches. The CDR3 totals 16 residues. The CDR3 reads CAWSPIGGGVKNIQYF. The DNA of the CDR3 is TGTGCCTGGAGTCCGATTGGCGGGGGTGTCAAAAACATTCAGTACTTC.

This clonotype occurred a few times. The CDR3 region has the DNA TGTGCCAGTAGTATAGGCACTCTGAACACTGAAGCTTTCTTT. Protein sequence: CASSIGTLNTEAFF. The J gene is TRBJ1-1, the V gene TRBV19, with no clear D. CDR1 is LNHDA and CDR2 is SQIVND in the germline V gene (reference sequence). Trimming removed 1 base from V and 0 bases from J, with 6 bases in between. The CDR3 spans 14 residues.

This clonotype was picked up a small number of times. The chain combines TRBV7-3 with TRBJ2-1; perhaps TRBD2 as D (6 bases). Germline V gene sequence: CDR1 SGHTA, CDR2 FQGTGA. This CDR3 is built from 13 residues. Trimming stripped 3 bases from V and 9 bases from J, with 12 bases between. The CDR3 sequence is CASSFRRGIEQFF. The CDR3 DNA reads TGTGCCAGCAGCTTCCGGAGGGGAATTGAGCAGTTCTTC.

Turning to this clonotype: Given a much more abundant clone one base away, this may be a read error. The chain links TRBV6-1 to TRBJ1-4; TRBD1 aligns across 9 bases. The CDR3 contains 15 residues. Germline CDR1 reads MNHNS; CDR2 reads SASEGT. CDR3 sequence (DNA): TGTGCCGGCAGTGAACTGACAGGGGGAGAAGAAAAACTGTTTTTT. Encoded protein: CAGSELTGGEEKLFF.

This clonotype turned up a few times. The chain links TRBV7-2 to TRBJ2-5, with 7 bases identical to TRBD1. The trim removed 4 bases at V and 5 bases at J, leaving 10 bases unmatched. The CDR3 covers 15 residues. Germline-derived CDR1 and CDR2 are SGHTA and FQGNSA. CDR3 sequence: CASSYPATGRETQYF. CDR3 DNA sequence: TGTGCCAGCAGCTACCCCGCGACAGGGCGGGAGACCCAGTACTTC.

On this clonotype: A much more abundant neighbour one base away suggests this may be a read error. V is TRBV20-1 and J is TRBJ1-1; D ambiguous. The V end lost 3 bases, the J end lost 0 bases, and 8 bases lay between the germline ends. This CDR3 is 13 amino acids long. Germline V gene lookup returns CDR1 DFQATT and CDR2 SNEGSKA (reference sequence). The CDR3 here is CSASGQLNTEAFF. The CDR3 bases are TGCAGTGCTAGCGGTCAGCTGAACACTGAAGCTTTCTTT.

Ten or more counts support this clonotype. This chain links TRBV7-3 with TRBJ1-1; a possible D gene is TRBD1 (5 bases). Trimming left V 4 bases short and J 11 bases short, with 17 bases between. The CDR3 has 13 amino acids. Germline CDR1 SGHTA, CDR2 FQGTGA. CDR3 residues: CASSSGPEGDAFF. CDR3 in DNA: TGTGCCAGCAGCTCGGGACCGGAGGGTGACGCTTTCTTT.

This chain uses TRBV2 with TRBJ2-5; tentative D call: TRBD2 (7 bases). The CDR3 runs 16 residues. Germline V lookup: CDR1 SNHLY, CDR2 FYNNEI. V lost 7 bases, J lost 2 bases, and 20 bases lay in between. CDR3 amino acids: CASKEGGGLLQETQYF. The CDR3 nucleotides are TGTGCCAGCAAGGAGGGAGGGGGACTCCTTCAAGAGACCCAGTACTTC.

There are many counts of this clonotype. The J gene is TRBJ2-1, the V gene TRBV7-8, with 8 bases fitting TRBD2. This CDR3 comprises 15 residues. The germline V gene encodes CDR1 SGHVS and CDR2 FQNEAQ. V shed 6 bases and J 8 bases; nucleotides not matched to a gene: 12. In DNA form, the CDR3 reads TGTGCCAGCAGGGACGGACTAGCTAGTCTGGATGAGCAGTTCTTC. Protein sequence: CASRDGLASLDEQFF.

This clonotype appeared a few times. The final CDR3 position lacks the conserved phenylalanine or tryptophan, pointing to a likely read error. The rearrangement uses TRBV27 and TRBJ1-1, with D tentatively TRBD1 (5 bases). This CDR3 has 16 residues. Trimming took 5 bases from V and 0 from J, leaving 16 bases between them. CDR1 and CDR2 from the germline V gene are MNHEY and SMNVEV (reference sequence). The CDR3: CASSPREGILNTEAFS. The CDR3 DNA is TGTGCCAGCAGTCCCCGGGAGGGGATCCTGAACACTGAAGCTTTCTCT.

The chain is built from TRBV19 and TRBJ2-1, with D unclear. The CDR3 is 12 amino acids. The germline gives CDR1 LNHDA, CDR2 SQIVND (reference sequence). V was trimmed by 1 base and J by 9 bases, leaving 7 bases between them. The CDR3, as DNA: TGTGCCAGTAGTATAGGGGAATCTGAGCAGTTCTTC. It translates to CASSIGESEQFF. The entire variable domain, with the rest obtained from reference TRBV19 and TRBJ2-1, is as follows: DGGITQSPKYLFRKEGQNVTLSCEQNLNHDAMYWYRQDPGQGLRLIYYSQIVNDFQKGDIAEGYSVSREKKESFPLTVTSAQKNPTAFYLCASSIGESEQFFGPGTRLTVL.

This clonotype was counted only a few times. This rearrangement joins TRBV4-1 to TRBJ2-2; 10 bases match TRBD1. V gave up 2 bases and J gave up 3 bases; unmatched junction bases: 9. The CDR3 runs to 18 residues. CDR1 is MGHRA, CDR2 YSYEKL, per germline. The CDR3 protein is CASSQLYPGQGYTGELFF. The CDR3 DNA sequence: TGCGCCAGCAGCCAACTATATCCGGGACAGGGGTACACCGGGGAGCTGTTTTTT.